This T cell receptor (beta chain) is drawn from a study of T-cell reconstitution after alpha-beta-depleted transplantation in children. Researchers prepared the TCRbeta library using unique molecular identifiers, the study reports. TCRdb used MiXCR to reprocess the PCR reads, holding one entry per CDR3 protein. The profile shows 500,000 or so distinct CDR3 sequences, around a third of them singletons. The V end was cut by 1 base, the J end by 7 bases, with 20 bases between. Germline lookup yields CDR1 LGHDT and CDR2 YNNKEL (reference sequence). This CDR3 is 17 amino acids long. This chain connects TRBV3-1 to TRBJ2-1; D is possibly TRBD1 (6 bases). Here the sequenced sample was PBMCs from the stem cell graft donor, taken from the stem cell graft. The sequence was collected from a human donor who donated a stem cell graft to a child with aplastic anemia. The CDR3 DNA reads as TGTGCCAGCAGCCAAGGCCTGACAGGACGGATTTGGAATGAGCAGTTCTTC. It yields the protein CASSQGLTGRIWNEQFF.